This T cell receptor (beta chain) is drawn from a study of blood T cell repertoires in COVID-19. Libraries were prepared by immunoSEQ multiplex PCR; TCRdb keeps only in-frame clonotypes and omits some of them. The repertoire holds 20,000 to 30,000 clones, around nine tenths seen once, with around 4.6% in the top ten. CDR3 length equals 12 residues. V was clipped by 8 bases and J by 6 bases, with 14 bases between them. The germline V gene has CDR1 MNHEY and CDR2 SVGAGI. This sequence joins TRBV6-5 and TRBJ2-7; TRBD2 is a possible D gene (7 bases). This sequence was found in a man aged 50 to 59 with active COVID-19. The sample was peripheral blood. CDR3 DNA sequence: TGTGCCAGCGGTCGGGGAGGGGGCGAGCAGTACTTC. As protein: CASGRGGGEQYF.